These 29 T cell receptor beta chains were sequenced from one sample in a study of blood T cell repertoires in COVID-19. This table comes from immunoSEQ multiplex PCR, and its TCRdb copy is limited to in-frame clones, with some not included. The sample carries 250,000 to 300,000 clones, around 89% recorded once. The sequencing sample was made of PBMCs or T cells enriched from blood (not recorded which). Receptor source: a man aged 40-55 years who had recovered from COVID-19.

The J gene is TRBJ2-5, the V gene TRBV2; 7 bases align to TRBD2. The CDR3 runs 15 residues. Germline V gene sequence: CDR1 SNHLY, CDR2 FYNNEI. Trimming removed 6 bases from V and 1 base from J; junction bases left unmatched: 8. The DNA for the CDR3 is TGTGCCAGCAGGGTAGCGGGTGTTTTCCAAGAGACCCAGTACTTC. This translates into CASRVAGVFQETQYF.

The genes are TRBV12-5 and TRBJ1-1; D is possibly TRBD1 (6 bases). Per the germline V gene, CDR1 is LGHNT and CDR2 is FRNRAP. Trimming cost V 6 bases and J 6 bases, with 14 bases left between them. There are 13 residues in the CDR3. The CDR3 loop reads CASGAGVLAEAFF. CDR3 coding DNA: TGTGCTAGTGGGGCAGGGGTTCTGGCTGAAGCTTTCTTT.

V usage is TRBV28 and J usage is TRBJ2-1; D uncertain. Trimming took off 5 bases at V and 4 bases at J, with 6 bases between the two ends. Germline-derived CDR1 and CDR2 are MDHEN and SYDVKM. CDR3 size: 12 residues. The CDR3 DNA is TGTGCCAGCAGTCGCAGGTACAATGAGCAGTTCTTC. It specifies CASSRRYNEQFF. Drawing the rest from reference TRBV28 and TRBJ2-1, the complete variable domain is DVKVTQSSRYLVKRTGEKVFLECVQDMDHENMFWYRQDPGLGLRLIYFSYDVKMKEKGDIPEGYSVSREKKERFSLILESASTNQTSMYLCASSRRYNEQFFGPGTRLTVL.

The V call is TRBV11-2, the J call TRBJ1-1; D is ambiguous. V was clipped by 7 bases and J by 11 bases, with 14 bases between them. Per germline, CDR1 SGHAT and CDR2 FQNNGV. The length of the CDR3 is 11 residues. CDR3 sequence: CASTPVRVAFF. The CDR3 nucleotides are TGTGCCAGCACCCCCGTTCGGGTGGCTTTCTTT.

The rearrangement links TRBV29-1 to TRBJ1-4, with TRBD1 matching over 7 bases. With V trimmed by 5 bases and J by 3 bases, 3 bases remained unmatched. The germline CDR1 and CDR2 sequences are SQVTM and ANQGSEA. This CDR3 is 13 amino acids long. In DNA form, the CDR3 reads TGCAGCGTTACCGGGACAGCTAATGAAAAACTGTTTTTT. This sequence encodes CSVTGTANEKLFF.

The rearrangement joins TRBV6-6 to TRBJ2-5; weak D call: TRBD2 (5 bases). The germline V and J ends were trimmed by 7 bases and 5 bases, with 11 bases remaining between them. CDR3 length: 12 residues. Per the germline V gene, CDR1 is MNHNY and CDR2 is SVGAGI (reference sequence). CDR3 DNA: TGTGCCAGCACCGCAGGAGGTGAGACCCAGTACTTC. Amino acid sequence: CASTAGGETQYF.

The V and J genes are TRBV5-4 and TRBJ1-6, with D unclear. The CDR3 has 12 amino acids. V dropped 4 bases and J dropped 9 bases, with 8 bases sitting between them. The V gene's germline CDR1 is SGHNT and CDR2 YYREEE (reference sequence). The CDR3 loop is CASSRPSSPLHF. CDR3 sequence (DNA): TGTGCCAGCAGCCGTCCGAGTTCACCCCTCCACTTT.

The chain combines TRBV3-1 (or the pseudogene TRBV3-2) with TRBJ2-5; 8 bases align to TRBD1. Germline V gives CDR1 LGHDT, CDR2 YNNKEL (reference sequence). The CDR3 extends over 13 amino acids. V shed 3 bases and J 5 bases; nucleotides not matched to a gene: 2. Here the CDR3 DNA reads TGTGCCAGCAGCCAGACAGGGGTGGAGACCCAGTACTTC. Residues: CASSQTGVETQYF.

The V gene is TRBV3-1 (or the pseudogene TRBV3-2), the J gene TRBJ1-1; possible D gene TRBD1, 6 bases. Trimming removed 1 base at V and 5 bases at J, with 11 bases between. This CDR3 is built from 14 residues. Germline CDR1 reads LGHDT; CDR2 reads YNNKEL (reference sequence). This chain's CDR3 is CASSQAQGRTEAFF. CDR3 DNA: TGTGCCAGCAGCCAAGCCCAGGGGCGGACTGAAGCTTTCTTT.

The rearrangement links TRBV9 to TRBJ2-1, with D possibly matching TRBD1 (6 bases). V lost 0 bases and J 6 bases, leaving 25 bases between the germline ends. The CDR3 extends over 19 amino acids. Germline CDR1 reads SGDLS; CDR2 reads YYNGEE. The CDR3 DNA reads TGTGCCAGCAGCGTAGAAGGTTACTTCCCCACAGGGAAGGGCAATGAGCAGTTCTTC. It yields the protein CASSVEGYFPTGKGNEQFF.

The CDR3 coding sequence is TGCAGCGTTGCCCGACTAGCGGGAGGGCACTACAATGAGCAGTTCTTC. Residues: CSVARLAGGHYNEQFF. V is TRBV29-1 and J is TRBJ2-1; 14 bases fit TRBD2. With 4 bases clipped from V and 3 bases from J, the junction kept 5 bases outside the gene matches. This CDR3 has 16 residues. Germline V gene data show CDR1 as SQVTM and CDR2 as ANQGSEA.

The rearrangement links TRBV29-1 to TRBJ2-5; 10 bases map to TRBD1. Germline V CDR1 and CDR2: SQVTM, ANQGSEA. Unmatched junction bases numbered 4, after V lost 7 bases and J lost 5 bases. This CDR3 has 12 amino acids. In nucleotides, the CDR3 is TGCAGCGCCGCGGACAGGGGGGAGACCCAGTACTTC. Translated: CSAADRGETQYF.

The chain is built from TRBV7-2 and TRBJ1-3; D is uncertain. Per the germline V gene, CDR1 is SGHTA and CDR2 is FQGNSA. The V end lost 5 bases, the J end lost 1 base, and 9 bases lay between the germline ends. This CDR3 region has 14 residues. The CDR3 nucleotides are TGTGCCAGCAGCATCGGAGGATCTGGAAACACCATATATTTT. Translated: CASSIGGSGNTIYF.

J is TRBJ2-7 and V is TRBV3-1 (or the pseudogene TRBV3-2); D gene unclear. The CDR3 consists of 15 residues. Germline V gene sequence: CDR1 LGHDT, CDR2 YNNKEL (reference sequence). The V gene lost 1 base and the J gene lost 0 bases, with 10 bases spanning the gap. The CDR3 region has the DNA TGTGCCAGCAGCCAAGCCTACAGTAGCTCCTACGAGCAGTACTTC. Protein: CASSQAYSSSYEQYF.

The rearrangement uses TRBV9 and TRBJ2-3; 15 bases agree with TRBD2. Germline V gives CDR1 SGDLS, CDR2 YYNGEE. This CDR3 is 17 amino acids long. Germline trimming cut 3 bases from V and 6 bases from J; bases unmatched to any gene: 8. The CDR3 coding sequence is TGTGCCAGCAGCGCTTGGACTAGCGGGGGGGCAAGCGATACGCAGTATTTT. It codes for CASSAWTSGGASDTQYF.

This clone has a single count. This chain joins TRBV6-6 and TRBJ2-5; 12 nucleotides line up with TRBD2. CDR3 length: 16 amino acids. The V gene end was trimmed by 6 bases and the J gene end by 3 bases; junction bases not matched to a gene: 8. CDR1 is MNHNY and CDR2 is SVGAGI in the germline V gene (reference sequence). DNA of the CDR3: TGTGCCAGCAGGCGACCCAGACTAGCGGGGGAAGAGACCCAGTACTTC. Protein product: CASRRPRLAGEETQYF.

The rearrangement joins TRBV6-5 to TRBJ1-2, with 9 bases that match TRBD1. CDR1 MNHEY and CDR2 SVGAGI come from the germline V gene. The CDR3 extends over 15 amino acids. V gave up 4 bases and J gave up 4 bases; unmatched junction bases: 7. The CDR3 region is CASSSPGQGIYGYTF. CDR3 nucleotides: TGTGCCAGCAGTTCGCCGGGACAGGGAATCTATGGCTACACCTTC.

The J gene is TRBJ2-1, the V gene TRBV12-3 or TRBV12-4; D call uncertain. This CDR3 has 12 residues. Trimming removed 5 bases from V and 3 bases from J, with 5 bases in between. This CDR3 reads CASSPNYNEQFF. CDR3 sequence (DNA): TGTGCCAGCAGTCCAAACTACAATGAGCAGTTCTTC.

The CDR3 DNA follows: TGTGCCAGTAGTAACGGCAGACACATGAACACTGAAGCTTTCTTT. It yields the protein CASSNGRHMNTEAFF. The rearrangement joins TRBV19 to TRBJ1-1; D gene uncertain. The CDR3 extends over 15 amino acids. Germline CDR1 LNHDA, CDR2 SQIVND (reference sequence). Deletions cut 4 bases from V and 0 bases from J, with 12 bases between.

The chain uses TRBV6-4 and TRBJ2-2, with 7 bases identical to TRBD2. J was trimmed by 4 bases and V by 2 bases; bases with no gene match: 1. CDR3 size: 14 residues. Germline V gene lookup returns CDR1 MRHNA and CDR2 SNTAGT. CDR3 loop: CASSDGRATGELFF. The CDR3 DNA is TGTGCCAGCAGTGACGGGAGGGCCACCGGGGAGCTGTTTTTT.

CDR3: CAWTAQYTQYF. In DNA, the CDR3 is TGTGCCTGGACTGCACAATATACGCAGTATTTT. The rearrangement uses TRBV30 and TRBJ2-3, with D hard to call. With 4 bases removed from V and 7 bases from J, the gap between germline ends came to 9 bases. CDR1 GTSNPN and CDR2 SVGIG come from the germline V gene (reference sequence). This CDR3 is 11 amino acids long. Together with reference TRBV30 and TRBJ2-3, the CDR3 gives the full variable domain: SQTIHQWPATLVQPVGSPLSLECTVEGTSNPNLYWYRQAAGRGLQLLFYSVGIGQISSEVPQNLSASRPQDRQFILSSKKLLLSDSGFYLCAWTAQYTQYFGPGTRLTVL.

The chain carries TRBV28 and TRBJ2-3, with D possibly TRBD1 on 6 matching bases. CDR3 length: 10 amino acids. Trimming took off 5 bases at V and 15 bases at J, with 12 bases between the two ends. Germline CDR1 reads MDHEN; CDR2 reads SYDVKM. The CDR3 loop reads CASSAGTLYF. The CDR3 DNA reads TGTGCCAGCAGTGCCGGGACACTTTATTTT.

This rearrangement joins TRBV10-2 to TRBJ1-1; D gene ambiguous. The CDR3 length is 11 residues. Trimming shortened V by 0 bases and J by 7 bases, and 3 bases separated the two germline ends. Germline CDR1 WSHSY, CDR2 SAAADI. CDR3: CASSESSEAFF. The CDR3 DNA reads as TGCGCCAGCAGTGAGTCGAGTGAAGCTTTCTTT.

This clone was seen a single time. The gene calls are TRBV19 and TRBJ2-3; 10 bases match TRBD2. The junction had 13 bases not matched to a gene; V was cut back by 11 bases and J by 2 bases. Germline V gene data show CDR1 as LNHDA and CDR2 as SQIVND (reference sequence). This CDR3 is built from 16 residues. The CDR3: CAGTRAGGLHTDTQYF. The CDR3 coding sequence is TGTGCCGGGACTAGAGCGGGAGGGTTGCACACAGATACGCAGTATTTT.

The chain links TRBV6-2 or TRBV6-3 to TRBJ1-2; the D is unclear. The germline V and J ends were trimmed by 6 bases and 2 bases, with 16 bases remaining between them. CDR1 and CDR2 (germline): MNHEY, SVGEGT. The CDR3 is 15 amino acids. CDR3 sequence: CASSLQATTNYGYTF. Written as DNA, the CDR3 is TGTGCCAGCAGCCTTCAGGCGACAACCAACTATGGCTACACCTTC.

The rearrangement uses TRBV18 and TRBJ2-6; D perhaps matches TRBD1 (5 bases). The CDR3 covers 15 residues. Germline V CDR1 and CDR2: KGHSH, LQKENI. Deletions cut 6 bases from V and 1 base from J, with 10 bases between. The CDR3 loop is CASSGKGSGANVLTF. Here the CDR3 DNA reads TGTGCCAGCTCGGGGAAGGGGTCTGGGGCCAACGTCCTGACTTTC.

This chain links TRBV29-1 with TRBJ2-2; D unresolved. V gave up 7 bases and J gave up 5 bases, with 17 bases separating them. CDR1 and CDR2 (germline): SQVTM, ANQGSEA. This CDR3 region has 14 residues. The CDR3 sequence: CSATGPSGTGELFF. The CDR3 DNA sequence: TGCAGCGCGACGGGTCCCTCTGGGACCGGGGAGCTGTTTTTT.

The V call is TRBV5-4, the J call TRBJ1-2; 7 bases fit TRBD1. There are 15 residues in the CDR3. V shed 4 bases, J shed 7 bases, and the junction held 13 bases outside the gene matches. Germline assignment: CDR1 SGHNT and CDR2 YYREEE (reference sequence). The CDR3 loop is CASSPLTGSLGGYTF. CDR3 DNA sequence: TGTGCCAGCAGCCCGTTGACAGGGTCGCTGGGTGGCTACACCTTC.

The chain couples TRBV4-1 to TRBJ2-7; weak D call: TRBD2 (5 bases). V was pared by 1 base and J by 0 bases, with 16 bases between. From germline, CDR1 is MGHRA and CDR2 YSYEKL. The CDR3 runs to 17 residues. The CDR3 DNA follows: TGCGCCAGCAGCCAAGTAGGGATAGCGCAAAACTCCTACGAGCAGTACTTC. Translating it yields CASSQVGIAQNSYEQYF.